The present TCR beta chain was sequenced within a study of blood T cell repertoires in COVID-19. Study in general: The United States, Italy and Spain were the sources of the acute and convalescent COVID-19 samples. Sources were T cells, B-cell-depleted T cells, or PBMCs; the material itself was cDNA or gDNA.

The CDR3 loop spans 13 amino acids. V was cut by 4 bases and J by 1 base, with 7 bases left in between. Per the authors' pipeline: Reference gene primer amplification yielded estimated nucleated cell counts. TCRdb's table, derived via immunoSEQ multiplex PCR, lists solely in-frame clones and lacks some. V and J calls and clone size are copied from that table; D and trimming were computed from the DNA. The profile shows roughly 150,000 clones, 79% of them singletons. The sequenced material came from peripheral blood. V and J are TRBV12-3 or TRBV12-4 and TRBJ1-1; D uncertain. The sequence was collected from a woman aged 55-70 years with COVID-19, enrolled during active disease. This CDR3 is CASSSYRNTEAFF. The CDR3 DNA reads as TGTGCCAGCAGTTCCTACAGGAACACTGAAGCTTTCTTT.